Described below is a single T cell receptor (beta chain) sequence and its context. An end of the junction does not agree with germline; a read error may underlie this. Germline V lookup: CDR1 SGHAT, CDR2 FQNNGV. CDR3 length equals 13 residues. This entry belongs to a study of cytomegalovirus exposure and HLA in healthy donors. A multiplex PCR was run with 60 Vbeta primers and 13 Jbeta primers. The repertoire was sequenced with immunoSEQ multiplex PCR; TCRdb's copy has only in-frame clones and lacks some. Of roughly 180,000 clones listed, 65% to 85% are singletons. The source is a female donor in good health and CMV-seronegative. The chain recombines TRBV11-2 with TRBJ1-3, with D possibly TRBD1 on 5 matching bases. Sequencing was carried out using PBMCs. The CDR3, as DNA: TGTGCCAGCAAAATGGGGGGAGGAAACGCCATATATTTT. It encodes CASKMGGGNAIYF.